The 16 T cell receptor beta chains below come from one sample, sequenced in a study of T-cell reconstitution after alpha-beta-depleted transplantation in children. Preparing the TCRbeta library involved the use of unique molecular identifiers. Each CDR3 protein is one row after TCRdb ran MiXCR on the PCR reads. The sample has about 420,000 distinct CDR3 sequences, about 11% seen once. The sample here was PBMCs from the stem cell graft donor, taken from the stem cell graft. Receptors originate from a human donor who donated a stem cell graft to a child with acute myeloid leukemia.

The CDR3 loop is CASRGTGYDLEQFF. The CDR3 bases are TGTGCCAGCAGGGGGACAGGGTACGATTTGGAGCAGTTCTTC. The chain couples TRBV5-5 to TRBJ2-1; the match to TRBD1 covers 9 bases. Per the germline V gene, CDR1 is SGHKS and CDR2 is YYEKEE (reference sequence). Germline trimming cut 5 bases from V and 10 bases from J; bases unmatched to any gene: 10. This CDR3 is 14 amino acids long. The full variable domain, rest sourced from reference TRBV5-5 and TRBJ2-1, is DAGVTQSPTHLIKTRGQQVTLRCSPISGHKSVSWYQQVLGQGPQFIFQYYEKEERGRGNFPDRFSARQFPNYSSELNVNALLLGDSALYLCASRGTGYDLEQFFGPGTRLTVL.

The rearrangement joins TRBV29-1 to TRBJ2-5; 11 nucleotides agree with TRBD2. V gave up 6 bases and J gave up 1 base; unmatched junction bases: 10. Germline V gives CDR1 SQVTM, CDR2 ANQGSEA. This CDR3 region has 16 residues. The CDR3 here is CSVTIGTSGLQETQYF. CDR3 sequence (DNA): TGCAGCGTGACCATCGGGACTAGCGGACTCCAAGAGACCCAGTACTTC.

The rearrangement links TRBV5-1 to TRBJ1-3; 7 bases line up with TRBD1. The germline V gene encodes CDR1 SGHRS and CDR2 YFSETQ. Trimming at V came to 2 bases and at J to 2 bases, leaving 4 bases not matched to a gene. The CDR3 has 15 residues. The CDR3 DNA reads TGCGCCAGCAGCTTTGGGGACAGAACTGGAAACACCATATATTTT. The encoded protein is CASSFGDRTGNTIYF.

The chain is built from TRBV20-1 and TRBJ2-1, with a tentative D call TRBD2 (6 bases). The germline V gene encodes CDR1 DFQATT and CDR2 SNEGSKA (reference sequence). CDR3 length equals 16 residues. The V gene lost 4 bases and the J gene lost 4 bases, with 20 bases spanning the gap. For the CDR3, the DNA is TGCAGTGCTAAACGACTAGGCCGAAGGAATTACAATGAGCAGTTCTTC. Translation gives CSAKRLGRRNYNEQFF.

This clonotype was counted only a few times. CDR3 sequence reads: CASGNDRDGGSREPQHF. For the CDR3, the DNA is TGTGCTAGTGGTAACGACCGGGACGGAGGATCTCGGGAGCCCCAGCATTTT. V and J are TRBV12-5 and TRBJ1-5, with D maybe TRBD1 (5 bases). Trimming left V 5 bases short and J 8 bases short, with 25 bases between. Germline-derived CDR1 and CDR2 are LGHNT and FRNRAP. CDR3 length: 17 amino acids.

The chain recombines TRBV20-1 with TRBJ1-2; TRBD1 matches at 11 bases. V gave up 4 bases and J gave up 3 bases; unmatched junction bases: 10. CDR3 size: 16 residues. Germline V gene sequence: CDR1 DFQATT, CDR2 SNEGSKA (reference sequence). The CDR3 reads CSATGQGAGSHYGYTF. CDR3 DNA: TGCAGTGCTACCGGACAGGGGGCGGGATCCCACTATGGCTACACCTTC.

The rearrangement joins TRBV20-1 to TRBJ1-4, with no clear D. Germline V lookup: CDR1 DFQATT, CDR2 SNEGSKA (reference sequence). Between the trimmed V and J ends, which lost 3 bases and 7 bases, there was a span of 18 bases. This CDR3 has 15 amino acids. For the CDR3, the DNA is TGCAGTGCTAGGGAAGAGGGAAGTTCTGGTGAAAAACTGTTTTTT. This encodes CSAREEGSSGEKLFF.

V and J are TRBV7-2 and TRBJ1-1, with 9 nucleotides matching TRBD1. This CDR3 contains 15 residues. The germline V gene has CDR1 SGHTA and CDR2 FQGNSA. With V trimmed by 7 bases and J by 3 bases, 9 bases remained unmatched. The CDR3 here is CASIQQGASYTEAFF. CDR3 bases: TGTGCCAGCATCCAACAGGGGGCTTCGTACACTGAAGCTTTCTTT.

This clonotype was recorded at least ten times. The DNA of the CDR3 is TGTGCCAGCAGTTTACTAGGAGGGGAGACCCAGTACTTC. This codes for CASSLLGGETQYF. The V and J genes are TRBV12-3 or TRBV12-4 and TRBJ2-5, with D tentatively TRBD2 (6 bases). This CDR3 spans 13 amino acids. Trimming removed 2 bases at V and 5 bases at J, with 9 bases between.

The V call is TRBV5-1, the J call TRBJ2-5; possible D gene TRBD2, 6 bases. The CDR3 is 13 amino acids. V gave up 4 bases and J gave up 5 bases, with 12 bases separating them. From germline, CDR1 is SGHRS and CDR2 YFSETQ. CDR3 protein: CASSRGNWETQYF. CDR3 in DNA: TGCGCCAGCAGCCGGGGGAATTGGGAGACCCAGTACTTC.

J is TRBJ1-2 and V is TRBV4-2; no reliable D call. CDR3 size: 16 residues. Looked up from germline, CDR1 is LGHNA and CDR2 is YNFKEQ. V lost 1 base and J 3 bases, leaving 15 bases between the germline ends. As DNA, the CDR3 is TGTGCCAGCAGCCAAGGGGGTCAGCTCGGCGACTATGGCTACACCTTC. It yields the protein CASSQGGQLGDYGYTF.

This clonotype occurred a few times. The gene calls are TRBV20-1 and TRBJ2-7, with 8 bases matching TRBD2. The CDR3 sequence is 14 residues long. Germline-derived CDR1 and CDR2 are DFQATT and SNEGSKA (reference sequence). J lost 0 bases, V lost 4 bases, and 5 bases had no gene match. CDR3 protein: CSAIREGHSYEQYF. CDR3 DNA sequence: TGCAGTGCTATACGGGAGGGCCACTCCTACGAGCAGTACTTC.

This clonotype was observed a handful of times. This chain uses TRBV5-5 with TRBJ1-5; D is ambiguous. V lost 4 bases to trimming and J lost 1 base, with 12 bases between them. This CDR3 is 15 amino acids long. The germline V gene encodes CDR1 SGHKS and CDR2 YYEKEE (reference sequence). Here the CDR3 DNA reads TGTGCCAGCAGCCTCATGGCGTTGAGCAATCAGCCCCAGCATTTT. Translating gives CASSLMALSNQPQHF.

The rearrangement joins TRBV21-1 to TRBJ2-1; the tabulated D call, TRBD1, remains unverified against the DNA. TRBV21-1 corresponds to a pseudogene. The length of the CDR3 is 19 residues. CDR3 bases: TGTGCCAGCAGCAAAAGTCTAAGGGACAGGGGGACCGGATACAATGAGCAGTTCTTC. This codes for CASSKSLRDRGTGYNEQFF.

A few counts support this clonotype. The chain joins TRBV5-1 to TRBJ2-5, with 8 bases fitting TRBD1. This CDR3 spans 14 amino acids. Trimming removed 6 bases from V and 4 bases from J; junction bases left unmatched: 8. Germline CDR1 SGHRS, CDR2 YFSETQ. The CDR3 protein is CASTFTGQAETQYF. CDR3 nucleotide sequence: TGCGCCAGCACCTTTACGGGACAGGCAGAGACCCAGTACTTC.

In this sample, this clonotype turned up a few times. The chain carries TRBV7-2 and TRBJ2-7; weak D call: TRBD1 (6 bases). Germline CDR1 is SGHTA and CDR2 is FQGNSA. V gave up 2 bases and J gave up 1 base, with 12 bases separating them. The CDR3 is made up of 15 amino acids. DNA of the CDR3: TGTGCCAGCAGCTTATTTGGTACAGGGTCCTACGAGCAGTACGTC. Protein product: CASSLFGTGSYEQYV.